This T cell receptor beta chain derives from a study of blood T cells in healthy people across ages. Through a sample-barcoded 5' primer and a J-beta primer mix, a second PCR was run for roughly 7 to 12 cycles. Each cDNA molecule was tagged by a template-switch adaptor that had 12 random nucleotides. Using its own MiXCR run on the 5' RACE reads, TCRdb lists one record per CDR3 protein. Among about 680,000 distinct CDR3 sequences listed, 45% to 50% were seen once. CDR1 is PRHDT, CDR2 FYEKMQ, per germline (reference sequence). The CDR3 spans 16 residues. V lost 5 bases, J lost 2 bases, and 8 bases stayed unmatched. This clonotype was found a few times. The target antigen is unknown. Overall study results and limits: Expanded clonotype changes were possibly confounded by unknown donor CMV status. TCR beta diversity per million T cells fell roughly linearly with age.

The sequence was obtained from a woman in her sixties in good health. Sequencing input: blood. This chain joins TRBV13 and TRBJ2-3; 9 bases agree with TRBD2. CDR3 sequence (DNA): TGTGCCAGCAGCCAAGCTGCGGGAGGGCCCACAGATACGCAGTATTTT. Residues: CASSQAAGGPTDTQYF.